These 14 T cell receptor beta chains share one sample of origin, sequenced in a study of blood T cells in healthy people across ages. A second roughly 7 to 12 cycle PCR used barcoded and J-beta primers. TCRdb independently ran MiXCR on the 5' RACE reads; one entry per CDR3 protein. The sample lists 600,000 to 800,000 distinct CDR3 sequences, roughly 21% occurring once. The sequenced sample was blood. These receptors all stem from a man in his 70s in good health.

The chain is built from TRBV29-1 and TRBJ2-5; possibly TRBD1 for D (5 bases). Germline V CDR1 and CDR2: SQVTM, ANQGSEA. V was pared by 2 bases and J by 1 base, with 8 bases between. The CDR3 extends over 13 amino acids. The CDR3 bases are TGCAGCGTTGAAAAAGGGGTCCAAGAGACCCAGTACTTC. Translating it yields CSVEKGVQETQYF.

The rearrangement uses TRBV5-1 and TRBJ2-1, with TRBD2 matching 12 bases. The CDR3 is 16 residues long. Looked up from germline, CDR1 is SGHRS and CDR2 is YFSETQ. Trimming removed 4 bases from V and 5 bases from J; junction bases left unmatched: 7. The CDR3 DNA follows: TGCGCCAGCAGCACTACTAGCGGGAGGACTAACAATGAGCAGTTCTTC. It codes for CASSTTSGRTNNEQFF.

The chain links TRBV6-5 to TRBJ1-1; D is possibly TRBD1 (5 bases). V was pared by 0 bases and J by 0 bases, with 14 bases between. This CDR3 region has 17 residues. CDR1 is MNHEY and CDR2 is SVGAGI in the germline V gene. Here the CDR3 reads CASSYSETDTMNTEAFF. CDR3 coding DNA: TGTGCCAGCAGTTACTCGGAGACAGATACGATGAACACTGAAGCTTTCTTT.

This clonotype was seen a few times. V is TRBV29-1 and J is TRBJ2-5; 7 bases are shared with TRBD2. The CDR3 length is 12 residues. Trimming took 5 bases from V and 5 from J; bases not matched to a gene: 5. In germline, CDR1 is SQVTM, CDR2 ANQGSEA. CDR3 sequence: CSVSSGGETQYF. Written as DNA, the CDR3 is TGCAGCGTTTCTTCGGGAGGCGAGACCCAGTACTTC.

This clonotype was detected a few times. The CDR3 sequence: CASRSGTGPSEQYF. The CDR3 DNA follows: TGTGCCAGCAGAAGCGGGACAGGGCCTTCCGAGCAGTACTTC. This chain joins TRBV12-3 or TRBV12-4 and TRBJ2-7; 9 bases fit TRBD1. The V gene end was trimmed by 6 bases and the J gene end by 6 bases; junction bases not matched to a gene: 9. The CDR3 is 14 residues long.

The gene calls are TRBV9 and TRBJ2-4, with TRBD2 as a possible D gene (6 bases). Trimming removed 7 bases at V and 0 bases at J, with 11 bases between. This CDR3 is 14 amino acids long. CDR1 and CDR2 from the germline V gene are SGDLS and YYNGEE. CDR3 amino acids: CASPGRGAKNIQYF. The CDR3 DNA follows: TGTGCCAGCCCGGGGCGGGGAGCCAAAAACATTCAGTACTTC.

This clonotype was detected ten times or more. The rearrangement links TRBV20-1 to TRBJ2-5; 7 bases are a match to TRBD1. J gave up 2 bases and V 6 bases, and 12 bases lay outside the gene matches. CDR3 length equals 15 residues. Looked up from germline, CDR1 is DFQATT and CDR2 is SNEGSKA (reference sequence). The CDR3 nucleotides read TGCAGTGCGGACCGACAGGGACCCAATCAAGAGACCCAGTACTTC. Translated, it gives CSADRQGPNQETQYF.

The CDR3 loop reads CASSLAMGDYEQYF. DNA for the CDR3: TGTGCCAGCAGCTTGGCCATGGGGGACTACGAGCAGTACTTC. The chain links TRBV5-5 to TRBJ2-7, with D perhaps TRBD1 or TRBD2 (5 bases each). Germline values: CDR1 SGHKS, CDR2 YYEKEE (reference sequence). The CDR3 is made up of 14 amino acids. Trimming stripped 0 bases from V and 3 bases from J, with 10 bases between.

This clonotype was detected ten times or more. The chain links TRBV5-6 to TRBJ1-4, with D perhaps TRBD1 (5 bases). This CDR3 region has 17 residues. Trimming took 6 bases from V and 6 from J, leaving 24 bases between them. From germline, CDR1 is SGHDT and CDR2 YYEEEE. The CDR3 DNA is TGTGCCAGCACGCGGTTTAGGCAGAAAGGGACGGATGAAAAACTGTTTTTT. Protein product: CASTRFRQKGTDEKLFF.

This clonotype was seen once. The genes are TRBV28 and TRBJ2-3, with D perhaps given as TRBD1 or TRBD2 (5 bases each). CDR3 length: 21 residues. Trimming removed 5 bases from V and 1 base from J, with 31 bases in between. CDR1 and CDR2 from the germline V gene are MDHEN and SYDVKM. In nucleotides, the CDR3 is TGTGCCAGCAGTCCAGAACCAGAAAAAGTTGCAGGGACCTTGGGCACAGATACGCAGTATTTT. Translated, it gives CASSPEPEKVAGTLGTDTQYF.

The chain couples TRBV12-3 or TRBV12-4 to TRBJ1-6, with 8 positions matching TRBD1. V dropped 6 bases and J dropped 4; count of bases not matched to a gene: 8. The CDR3 sequence is 16 residues long. Here the CDR3 reads CASRSGGVAYNSPLHF. DNA for the CDR3: TGTGCCAGCAGATCAGGGGGCGTAGCGTATAATTCACCCCTCCACTTT.

This chain connects TRBV24-1 to TRBJ2-3; TRBD1 might be the D (7 bases). Germline V gene sequence: CDR1 KGHDR, CDR2 SFDVKD. The CDR3 length is 17 residues. V was pared by 3 bases and J by 0 bases, with 15 bases between. Here the CDR3 reads CATSDGPTGRSTDTQYF. The CDR3 coding sequence is TGTGCCACCAGTGATGGCCCGACAGGGAGGAGCACAGATACGCAGTATTTT.

The gene calls are TRBV6-6 and TRBJ1-2, with a possible D match to TRBD1 (6 bases). Deletions cut 2 bases from V and 3 bases from J, with 10 bases between. CDR1 MNHNY and CDR2 SVGAGI come from the germline V gene (reference sequence). The CDR3 is 14 amino acids. This CDR3 is CASSYEQGHYGYTF. The CDR3 nucleotides read TGTGCCAGCAGTTACGAACAGGGTCACTATGGCTACACCTTC.

This clonotype was counted a few times. The chain recombines TRBV29-1 with TRBJ2-5, with TRBD2 identical over 7 bases. J lost 2 bases, V lost 3 bases, and 6 bases had no gene match. CDR3 length: 14 amino acids. CDR1 is SQVTM and CDR2 is ANQGSEA in the germline V gene. The CDR3 protein is CSVERGIRQETQYF. The DNA for the CDR3 is TGCAGCGTTGAGCGGGGGATAAGACAAGAGACCCAGTACTTC.